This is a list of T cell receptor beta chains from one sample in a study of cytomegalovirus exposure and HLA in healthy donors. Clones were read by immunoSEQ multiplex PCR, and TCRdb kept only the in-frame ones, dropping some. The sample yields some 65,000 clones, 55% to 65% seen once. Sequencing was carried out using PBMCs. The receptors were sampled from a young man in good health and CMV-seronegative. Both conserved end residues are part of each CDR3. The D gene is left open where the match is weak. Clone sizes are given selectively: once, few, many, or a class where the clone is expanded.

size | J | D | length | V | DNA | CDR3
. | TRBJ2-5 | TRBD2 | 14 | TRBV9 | TGTGCCAGCAGCGTCGGCGGGGGGGCGGAGACCCAGTACTTC | CASSVGGGAETQYF
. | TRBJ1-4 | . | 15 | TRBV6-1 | TGTGCCACCCCCGGAAACAGGCAAGGTGGTGAAAAACTGTTTTTT | CATPGNRQGGEKLFF
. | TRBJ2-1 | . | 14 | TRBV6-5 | TGTGCCAGCAGTTACGGAGGACAGTACAATGAGCAGTTCTTC | CASSYGGQYNEQFF
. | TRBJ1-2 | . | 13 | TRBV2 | TGTGCCAGCAGCATCAGTCTTGGCTATGGCTACACCTTC | CASSISLGYGYTF
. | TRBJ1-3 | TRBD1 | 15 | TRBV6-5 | TGTGCCAGCAGGCAACAGGGGGCTATTGGAAACACCATATATTTT | CASRQQGAIGNTIYF
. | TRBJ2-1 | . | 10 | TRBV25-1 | TGTGCCAGTGGAGGATATGAGCAGTTCTTC | CASGGYEQFF
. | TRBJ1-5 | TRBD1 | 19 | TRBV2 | TGTGCCAGCAGTGAGGGGACAGGGGCTCTCTCCCTGCGCAATCAGCCCCAGCATTTT | CASSEGTGALSLRNQPQHF
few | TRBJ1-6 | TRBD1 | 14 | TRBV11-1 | TGTGCCAGCAGCTTTGACAGGGCCAATTCACCCCTCCACTTT | CASSFDRANSPLHF
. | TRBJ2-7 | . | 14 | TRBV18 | TGTGCCAGCTCACCACCGGTACAGGGCTACGAGCAGTACTTC | CASSPPVQGYEQYF
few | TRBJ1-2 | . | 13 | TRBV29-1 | TGCAGCGTTGACGTCCGGGGGGCGCGGGGCTACACCTTC | CSVDVRGARGYTF
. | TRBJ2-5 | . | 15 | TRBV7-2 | TGTGCCAGCAGCCCCGACGGGGTCCCACAAGAGACCCAGTACTTC | CASSPDGVPQETQYF
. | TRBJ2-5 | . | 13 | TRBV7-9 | TGTGCCAGCAGCTCGACAGAAGAAGAGACCCAGTACTTC | CASSSTEEETQYF